The rows below give T cell receptor beta chains drawn from one sample of a study of technical replicates of blood from several donors. The table came from immunoSEQ multiplex PCR; TCRdb's copy has only in-frame clones and leaves some out. The sample includes over 70,000 clones, around 90% of them seen just once. Sequenced sample: T cells isolated from PBMCs. These receptor sequences come from a human donor in good health. The CDR3 runs from the conserved cysteine through the conserved F or W. The D gene is left open where the match is weak.

j_call: TRBJ2-3
d_call: TRBD2
v_call: TRBV5-6
cdr3_aa: CASSIRLAGGADTQYF

j_call: TRBJ2-5
d_call: TRBD2
v_call: TRBV10-1
cdr3_aa: CASSPTSGRAVTQYF

j_call: TRBJ2-1
d_call: TRBD1
v_call: TRBV28
cdr3_aa: CASRRTGGPRGEQFF

j_call: TRBJ1-1
d_call: .
v_call: TRBV11-3
cdr3_aa: CASSLLNREGTEAFF

j_call: TRBJ1-1
d_call: .
v_call: TRBV6-1
cdr3_aa: CATFTTVTTEAFF

j_call: TRBJ1-1
d_call: .
v_call: TRBV10-2
cdr3_aa: CASERGRMNTEAFF

j_call: TRBJ2-2
d_call: .
v_call: TRBV7-2
cdr3_aa: CASSPQGSGELFF

j_call: TRBJ2-7
d_call: .
v_call: TRBV5-4
cdr3_aa: CASSLSGYEQYF

j_call: TRBJ1-4
d_call: .
v_call: TRBV30
cdr3_aa: CACYGLNEKLFF

j_call: TRBJ2-1
d_call: TRBD1
v_call: TRBV29-1
cdr3_aa: CSVDVLGQQYNEQFF

j_call: TRBJ1-2
d_call: TRBD1
v_call: TRBV6-1
cdr3_aa: CASWGQAGGGYTF

j_call: TRBJ1-5
d_call: .
v_call: TRBV2
cdr3_aa: CASSGGSSNQPQHF

j_call: TRBJ2-7
d_call: TRBD1
v_call: TRBV6-5
cdr3_aa: CASSRDRGEYEQYF

j_call: TRBJ1-2
d_call: .
v_call: TRBV18
cdr3_aa: CASSPTPGQGGYTF

j_call: TRBJ2-7
d_call: TRBD2
v_call: TRBV11-3
cdr3_aa: CASSRGWGGPLEQYF

j_call: TRBJ2-7
d_call: .
v_call: TRBV10-3
cdr3_aa: CAIRDTVEQYF

j_call: TRBJ1-2
d_call: .
v_call: TRBV9
cdr3_aa: CASVSRGNAYGYTF

j_call: TRBJ2-7
d_call: .
v_call: TRBV10-3
cdr3_aa: CAISGASRTSYEQYF

j_call: TRBJ1-2
d_call: TRBD1
v_call: TRBV29-1
cdr3_aa: CSVQDRVVGYTF

j_call: TRBJ1-5
d_call: TRBD1
v_call: TRBV7-9
cdr3_aa: CASRQQGSNQPQHF

j_call: TRBJ1-1
d_call: .
v_call: TRBV28
cdr3_aa: CASISPTEAFF

j_call: TRBJ2-7
d_call: .
v_call: TRBV5-6
cdr3_aa: CASSSGVYEQYF

j_call: TRBJ2-5
d_call: TRBD1
v_call: TRBV5-1
cdr3_aa: CASSNTTGLQETQYF

j_call: TRBJ2-7
d_call: .
v_call: TRBV7-9
cdr3_aa: CATAGRSSYEQYF

j_call: TRBJ2-1
d_call: .
v_call: TRBV7-3
cdr3_aa: CASSLYQGHNEQFF

j_call: TRBJ2-7
d_call: TRBD1
v_call: TRBV27
cdr3_aa: CASSLHGQGPYEQYF

j_call: TRBJ2-7
d_call: .
v_call: TRBV11-2
cdr3_aa: CASSPGVDYEQYF

j_call: TRBJ2-5
d_call: .
v_call: TRBV27
cdr3_aa: CASSLRRVRETQYF

j_call: TRBJ2-2
d_call: .
v_call: TRBV5-6
cdr3_aa: CASSSPLRAGELFF

j_call: TRBJ1-1
d_call: .
v_call: TRBV11-1
cdr3_aa: CASSLTGNTEAFF

j_call: TRBJ2-1
d_call: TRBD2
v_call: TRBV7-2
cdr3_aa: CASSSAPGLEINEQFF

j_call: TRBJ2-7
d_call: TRBD1
v_call: TRBV10-3
cdr3_aa: CAISESARGNLIEYEQYF

j_call: TRBJ2-5
d_call: .
v_call: TRBV18
cdr3_aa: CASSPYSSGSRILRETQYF

j_call: TRBJ2-1
d_call: .
v_call: TRBV11-1
cdr3_aa: CASSLQGKKTYNEQFF

j_call: TRBJ1-2
d_call: TRBD1
v_call: TRBV30
cdr3_aa: CAWSVLQGTGRGYTF

j_call: TRBJ2-1
d_call: TRBD2
v_call: TRBV7-7
cdr3_aa: CASSLGALAGSNEQFF

j_call: TRBJ2-3
d_call: TRBD2
v_call: TRBV9
cdr3_aa: CASSRERTSTDTQYF

j_call: TRBJ1-2
d_call: .
v_call: TRBV19
cdr3_aa: CASSIRSTGGYTF

j_call: TRBJ2-7
d_call: TRBD1
v_call: TRBV5-4
cdr3_aa: CASSLEPGGIYEQYF

j_call: TRBJ2-7
d_call: .
v_call: TRBV5-1
cdr3_aa: CASREGPSYEQYF

j_call: TRBJ2-7
d_call: .
v_call: TRBV28
cdr3_aa: CASSFPSPEQYF

j_call: TRBJ2-3
d_call: TRBD2
v_call: TRBV2
cdr3_aa: CASSRLAGEAGTQYF

j_call: TRBJ2-5
d_call: .
v_call: TRBV5-6
cdr3_aa: CASSFATGTHQETQYF

j_call: TRBJ2-1
d_call: TRBD2
v_call: TRBV9
cdr3_aa: CASSVGLAGVSEQFF

j_call: TRBJ2-1
d_call: TRBD1
v_call: TRBV4-1
cdr3_aa: CASSPGQRGSNEQFF